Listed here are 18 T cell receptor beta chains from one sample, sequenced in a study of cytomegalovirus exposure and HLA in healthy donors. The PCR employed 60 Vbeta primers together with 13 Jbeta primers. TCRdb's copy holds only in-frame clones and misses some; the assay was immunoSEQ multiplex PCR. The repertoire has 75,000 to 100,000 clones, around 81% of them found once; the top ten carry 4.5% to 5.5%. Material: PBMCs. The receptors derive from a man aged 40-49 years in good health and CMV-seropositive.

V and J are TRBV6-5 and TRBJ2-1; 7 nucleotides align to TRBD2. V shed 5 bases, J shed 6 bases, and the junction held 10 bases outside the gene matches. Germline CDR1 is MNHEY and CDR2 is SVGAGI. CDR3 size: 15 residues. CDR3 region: CASSTFAGVGNEQFF. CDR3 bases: TGTGCCAGCAGTACCTTTGCGGGAGTTGGCAATGAGCAGTTCTTC.

CDR3 nucleotide sequence: TGTGCCAGCAGTTCAACAGGGAACGAGCAGTACTTC. It translates to CASSSTGNEQYF. The genes are TRBV27 and TRBJ2-7; tentatively, D is TRBD1 (6 bases). Trimming stripped 4 bases from V and 5 bases from J, with 9 bases between. Germline CDR1 MNHEY, CDR2 SMNVEV (reference sequence). The CDR3 is 12 residues long.

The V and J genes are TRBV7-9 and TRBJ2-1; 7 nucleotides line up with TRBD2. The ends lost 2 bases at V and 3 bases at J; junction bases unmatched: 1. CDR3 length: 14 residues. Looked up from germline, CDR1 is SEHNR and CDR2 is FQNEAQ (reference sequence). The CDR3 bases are TGTGCCAGCAGCTTAAGCGGGAACTACAATGAGCAGTTCTTC. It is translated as CASSLSGNYNEQFF. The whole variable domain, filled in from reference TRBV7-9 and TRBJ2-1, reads DTGVSQNPRHKITKRGQNVTFRCDPISEHNRLYWYRQTLGQGPEFLTYFQNEAQLEKSRLLSDRFSAERPKGSFSTLEIQRTEQGDSAMYLCASSLSGNYNEQFFGPGTRLTVL.

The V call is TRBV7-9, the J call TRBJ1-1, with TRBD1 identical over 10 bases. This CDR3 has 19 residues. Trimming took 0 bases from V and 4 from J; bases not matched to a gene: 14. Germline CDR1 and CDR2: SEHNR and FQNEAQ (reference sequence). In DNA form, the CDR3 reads TGTGCCAGCAGCTTAGCTGGACAGGGGGTAGGGGGACGAGGCACTGAAGCTTTCTTT. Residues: CASSLAGQGVGGRGTEAFF.

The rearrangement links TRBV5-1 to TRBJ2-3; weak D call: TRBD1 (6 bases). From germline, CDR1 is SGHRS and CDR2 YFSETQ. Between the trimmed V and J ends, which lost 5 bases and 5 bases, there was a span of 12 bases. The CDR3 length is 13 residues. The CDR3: CASRPGVEDTQYF. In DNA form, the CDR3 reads TGCGCCAGCAGACCAGGGGTGGAAGATACGCAGTATTTT.

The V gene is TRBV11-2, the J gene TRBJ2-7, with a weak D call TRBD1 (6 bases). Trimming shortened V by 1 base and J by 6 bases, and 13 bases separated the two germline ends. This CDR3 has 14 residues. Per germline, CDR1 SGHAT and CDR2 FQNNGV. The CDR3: CASSLAHTGTEQYF. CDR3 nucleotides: TGTGCCAGCAGCTTAGCCCATACAGGGACCGAGCAGTACTTC.

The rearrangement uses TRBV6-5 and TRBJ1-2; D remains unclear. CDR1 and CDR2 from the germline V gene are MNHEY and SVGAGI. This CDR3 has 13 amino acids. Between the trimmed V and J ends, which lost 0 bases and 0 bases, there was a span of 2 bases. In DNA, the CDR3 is TGTGCCAGCAGTTACTCTACTAACTATGGCTACACCTTC. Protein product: CASSYSTNYGYTF.

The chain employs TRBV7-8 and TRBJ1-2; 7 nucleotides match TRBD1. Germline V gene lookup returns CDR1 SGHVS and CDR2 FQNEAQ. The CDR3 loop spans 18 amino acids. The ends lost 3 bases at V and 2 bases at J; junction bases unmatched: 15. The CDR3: CASSFRGGRDSQNYGYTF. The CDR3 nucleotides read TGTGCCAGCAGCTTTAGAGGCGGGCGGGACAGTCAGAACTATGGCTACACCTTC.

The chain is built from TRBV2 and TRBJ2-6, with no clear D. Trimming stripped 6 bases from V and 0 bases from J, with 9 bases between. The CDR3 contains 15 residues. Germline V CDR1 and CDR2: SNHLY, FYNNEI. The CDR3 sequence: CASRQSASGANVLTF. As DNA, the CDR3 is TGTGCCAGCAGACAGTCGGCCTCTGGGGCCAACGTCCTGACTTTC.

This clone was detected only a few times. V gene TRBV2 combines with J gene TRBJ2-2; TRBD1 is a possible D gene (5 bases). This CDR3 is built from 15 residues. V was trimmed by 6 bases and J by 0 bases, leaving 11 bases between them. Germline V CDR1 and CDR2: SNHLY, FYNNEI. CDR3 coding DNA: TGTGCCAGCAGCCAGGACAACACGAACACCGGGGAGCTGTTTTTT. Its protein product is CASSQDNTNTGELFF.

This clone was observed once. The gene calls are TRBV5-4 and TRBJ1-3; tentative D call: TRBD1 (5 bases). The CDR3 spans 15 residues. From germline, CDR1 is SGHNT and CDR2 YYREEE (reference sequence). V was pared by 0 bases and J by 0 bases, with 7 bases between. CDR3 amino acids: CASSLVRDSGNTIYF. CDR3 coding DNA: TGTGCCAGCAGCTTGGTCAGGGACTCTGGAAACACCATATATTTT.

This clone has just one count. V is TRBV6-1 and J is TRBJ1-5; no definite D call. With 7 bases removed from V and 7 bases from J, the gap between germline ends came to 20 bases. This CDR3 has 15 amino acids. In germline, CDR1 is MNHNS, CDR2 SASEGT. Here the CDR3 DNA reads TGTGCCAGCAACTTAACTCCGGCGGCGGGGCAGCCCCAGCATTTT. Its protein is CASNLTPAAGQPQHF.

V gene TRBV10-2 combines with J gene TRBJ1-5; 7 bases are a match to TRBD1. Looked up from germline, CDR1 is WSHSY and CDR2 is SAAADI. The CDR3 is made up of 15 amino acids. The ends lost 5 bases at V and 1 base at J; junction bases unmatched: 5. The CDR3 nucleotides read TGCGCCAGCAGTAACAGGGGTGTCAGCAATCAGCCCCAGCATTTT. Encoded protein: CASSNRGVSNQPQHF.

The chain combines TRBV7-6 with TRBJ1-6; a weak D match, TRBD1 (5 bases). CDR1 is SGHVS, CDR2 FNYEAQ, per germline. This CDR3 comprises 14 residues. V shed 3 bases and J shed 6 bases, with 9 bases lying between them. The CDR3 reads CASSFGGGNSPLHF. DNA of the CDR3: TGTGCCAGCAGCTTTGGGGGGGGTAATTCACCCCTCCACTTT.

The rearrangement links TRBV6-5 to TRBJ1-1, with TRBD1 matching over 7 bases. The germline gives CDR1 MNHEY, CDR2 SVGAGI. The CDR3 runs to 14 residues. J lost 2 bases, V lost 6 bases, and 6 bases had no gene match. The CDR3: CASSKGTANTEAFF. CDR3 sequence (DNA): TGTGCCAGCAGCAAAGGGACAGCAAACACTGAAGCTTTCTTT.

The CDR3 reads CASSLRLAGLESSYNEQFF. The CDR3 nucleotides are TGCGCCAGCAGCCTAAGACTAGCGGGTCTTGAGAGCTCCTACAATGAGCAGTTCTTC. The rearrangement joins TRBV5-1 to TRBJ2-1, with TRBD2 identical over 10 bases. The CDR3 runs 19 residues. V was clipped by 4 bases and J by 0 bases; unmatched bases: 13. CDR1 SGHRS and CDR2 YFSETQ come from the germline V gene.

The chain's CDR3 is CASSLARSSTDTQYF. As DNA, the CDR3 is TGTGCCAGCAGCTTAGCGCGGTCTAGCACAGATACGCAGTATTTT. V usage is TRBV7-6 and J usage is TRBJ2-3; D unclear. This CDR3 comprises 15 residues. Germline assignment: CDR1 SGHVS and CDR2 FNYEAQ. Trimming stripped 0 bases from V and 0 bases from J, with 7 bases between.

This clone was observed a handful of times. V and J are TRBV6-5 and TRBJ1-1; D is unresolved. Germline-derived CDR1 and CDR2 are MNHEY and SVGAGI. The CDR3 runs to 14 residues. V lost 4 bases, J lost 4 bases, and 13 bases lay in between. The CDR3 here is CASSLIFEGTEAFF. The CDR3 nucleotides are TGTGCCAGCAGTTTGATCTTCGAGGGCACTGAAGCTTTCTTT.